One and the same sample provided the 2 T cell receptor beta chains below, sequenced in a study of T-cell memory formation after mild COVID-19. Each CDR3 protein gets one entry after TCRdb re-called the 5' RACE reads with MiXCR. The data contain hundreds of thousands of distinct CDR3 sequences, roughly an eighth of them singletons. Sequencing input: PBMCs or a T cell subset sorted from them (not recorded which). The receptors originated from a man between 18 and 35 years old who had mild COVID-19 (a few samples of this study predate the infection). Cell type and time point are not known.

Details on this clonotype: A much larger clonotype is one base distant, so this may be a read error. This chain connects TRBV7-3 to TRBJ2-2; 7 positions agree with TRBD1. V dropped 5 bases and J dropped 6; count of bases not matched to a gene: 3. Germline CDR1 reads SGHTA; CDR2 reads FQGTGA. CDR3 length: 13 residues. CDR3 sequence (DNA): TGTGCCAGCAGCCCGACAGGGTCCGGGGAGCTGTTTTTT. As protein: CASSPTGSGELFF.

The rearrangement links TRBV19 to TRBJ1-2; D uncertain. In germline, CDR1 is LNHDA, CDR2 SQIVND (reference sequence). The CDR3 totals 13 residues. The germline V and J ends were trimmed by 5 bases and 4 bases, with 11 bases remaining between them. The CDR3 coding sequence is TGTGCCAGTAGTCCTGACTGGCTCTATGGCTACACCTTC. It specifies CASSPDWLYGYTF. The whole variable domain, remainder taken from reference TRBV19 and TRBJ1-2, is DGGITQSPKYLFRKEGQNVTLSCEQNLNHDAMYWYRQDPGQGLRLIYYSQIVNDFQKGDIAEGYSVSREKKESFPLTVTSAQKNPTAFYLCASSPDWLYGYTFGSGTRLTVV.